This T cell receptor (beta chain) was observed in a study of OX40 agonist ivuxolimab in advanced cancers. Findings and caveats of the study: Expanded clones belonging to CD8+ T cells outnumbered, on average, those of CD4+.

The CDR3 spans 14 residues. Per the germline V gene, CDR1 is SGHRS and CDR2 is YFSETQ. Trimming at V came to 4 bases and at J to 2 bases, leaving 3 bases not matched to a gene. This clone has just one count. Its matching antigen is unknown. Different DNA sequences within this sample yield the same CDR3. This table comes from immunoSEQ multiplex PCR, and its TCRdb copy is limited to in-frame clones, with some not included. Of almost 85,000 clones listed, approximately 89% were seen once; the top ten hold 0.15% to 0.2%. This material consisted of CD4+ or CD8+ T cells sorted from blood, taken in a trial of the OX40 agonist ivuxolimab. The chain joins TRBV5-1 to TRBJ2-1, with TRBD1 matching 7 bases. The TCR sequence derives from an adult with an advanced solid tumor such as melanoma, head and neck, liver or kidney cancer. The CDR3, as DNA: TGCGCCAGCAGCCCCGGGACAGCCTACAATGAGCAGTTCTTC. Protein sequence: CASSPGTAYNEQFF.